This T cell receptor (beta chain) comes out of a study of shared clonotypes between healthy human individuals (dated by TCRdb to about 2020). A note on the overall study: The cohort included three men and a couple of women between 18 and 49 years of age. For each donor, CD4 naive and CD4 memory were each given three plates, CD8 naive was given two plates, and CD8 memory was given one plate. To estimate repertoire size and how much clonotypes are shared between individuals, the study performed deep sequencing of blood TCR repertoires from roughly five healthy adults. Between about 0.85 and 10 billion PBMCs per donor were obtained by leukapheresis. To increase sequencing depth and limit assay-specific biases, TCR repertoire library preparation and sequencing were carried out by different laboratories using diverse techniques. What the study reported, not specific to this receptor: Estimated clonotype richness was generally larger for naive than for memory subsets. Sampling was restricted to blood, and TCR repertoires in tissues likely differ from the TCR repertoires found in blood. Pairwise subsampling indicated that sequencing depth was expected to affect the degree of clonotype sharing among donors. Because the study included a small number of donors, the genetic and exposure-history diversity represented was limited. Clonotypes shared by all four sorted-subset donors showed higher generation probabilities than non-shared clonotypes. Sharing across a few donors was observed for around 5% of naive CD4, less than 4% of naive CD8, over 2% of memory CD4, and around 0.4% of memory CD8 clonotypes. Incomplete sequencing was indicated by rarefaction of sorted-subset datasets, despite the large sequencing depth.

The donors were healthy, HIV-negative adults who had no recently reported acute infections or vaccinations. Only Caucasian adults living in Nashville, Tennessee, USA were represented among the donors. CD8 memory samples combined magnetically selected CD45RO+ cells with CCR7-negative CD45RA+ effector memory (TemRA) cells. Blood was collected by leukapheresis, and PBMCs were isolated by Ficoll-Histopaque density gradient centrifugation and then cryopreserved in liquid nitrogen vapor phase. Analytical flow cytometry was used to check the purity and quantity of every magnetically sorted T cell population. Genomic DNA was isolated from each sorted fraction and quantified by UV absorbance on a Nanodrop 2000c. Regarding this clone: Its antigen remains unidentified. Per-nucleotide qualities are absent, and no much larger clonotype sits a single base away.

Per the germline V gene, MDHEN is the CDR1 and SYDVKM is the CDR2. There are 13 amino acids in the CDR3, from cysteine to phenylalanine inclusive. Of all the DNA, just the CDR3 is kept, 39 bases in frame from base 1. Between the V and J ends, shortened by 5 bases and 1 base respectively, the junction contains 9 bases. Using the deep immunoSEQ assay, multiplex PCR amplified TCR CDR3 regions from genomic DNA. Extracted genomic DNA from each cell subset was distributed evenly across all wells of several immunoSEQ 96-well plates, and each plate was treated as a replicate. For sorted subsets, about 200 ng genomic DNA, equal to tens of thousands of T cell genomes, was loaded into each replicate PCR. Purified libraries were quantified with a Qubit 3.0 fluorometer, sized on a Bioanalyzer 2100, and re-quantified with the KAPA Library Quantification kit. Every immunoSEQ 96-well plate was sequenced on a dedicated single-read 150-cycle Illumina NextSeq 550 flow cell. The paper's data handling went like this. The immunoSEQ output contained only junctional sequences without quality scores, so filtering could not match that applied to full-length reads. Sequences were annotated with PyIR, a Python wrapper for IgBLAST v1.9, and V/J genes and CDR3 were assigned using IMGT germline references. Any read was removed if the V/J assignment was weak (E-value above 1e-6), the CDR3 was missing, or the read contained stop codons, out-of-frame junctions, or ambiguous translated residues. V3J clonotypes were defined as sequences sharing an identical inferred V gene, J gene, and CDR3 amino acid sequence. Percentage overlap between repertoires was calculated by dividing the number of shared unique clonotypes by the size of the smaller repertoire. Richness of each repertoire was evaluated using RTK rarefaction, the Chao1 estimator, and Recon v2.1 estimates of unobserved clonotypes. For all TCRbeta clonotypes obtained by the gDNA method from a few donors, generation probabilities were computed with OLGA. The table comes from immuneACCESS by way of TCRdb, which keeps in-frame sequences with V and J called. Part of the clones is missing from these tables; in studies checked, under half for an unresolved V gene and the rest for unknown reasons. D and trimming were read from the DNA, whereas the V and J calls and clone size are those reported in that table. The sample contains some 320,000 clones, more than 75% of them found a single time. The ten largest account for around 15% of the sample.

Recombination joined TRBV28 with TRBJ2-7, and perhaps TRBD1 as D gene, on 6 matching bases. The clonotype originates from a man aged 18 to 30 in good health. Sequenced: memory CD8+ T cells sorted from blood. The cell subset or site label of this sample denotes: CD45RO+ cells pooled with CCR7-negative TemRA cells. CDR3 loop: CASSTGLSYEQYF. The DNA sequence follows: TGTGCCAGCAGTACAGGGTTGTCCTACGAGCAGTACTTC. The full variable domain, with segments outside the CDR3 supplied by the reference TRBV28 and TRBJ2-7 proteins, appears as DVKVTQSSRYLVKRTGEKVFLECVQDMDHENMFWYRQDPGLGLRLIYFSYDVKMKEKGDIPEGYSVSREKKERFSLILESASTNQTSMYLCASSTGLSYEQYFGPGTRLTVT.